The 28 T cell receptor beta chains reported below all come from one sample, sequenced in a study of CD8+ T cells in alopecia areata. Stated treatment: oral pan-JAK inhibitor, 5-10 mg twice daily. cDNA prepared by RNA extraction and subsequent reverse transcription served as the template for sequencing. TCRdb's copy holds only in-frame clones and misses some; the assay was immunoSEQ multiplex PCR. The repertoire holds around 210,000 clones, with roughly 64% as singletons. This sample comprised CD4+ T cells sorted from blood, obtained at week 4, from a patient treated with tofacitinib. Source of these receptors: a human donor with alopecia areata.

This clone occurred once. This sequence joins TRBV5-4 and TRBJ2-1, with 7 bases lining up with TRBD1. Germline loops: CDR1 SGHNT, CDR2 YYREEE (reference sequence). Trimming removed 4 bases from V and 4 bases from J; junction bases left unmatched: 8. This CDR3 spans 15 amino acids. CDR3 sequence (DNA): TGTGCCAGCAGCAGATTCGACAGGGCGTACAATGAGCAGTTCTTC. Amino acid sequence: CASSRFDRAYNEQFF.

The rearrangement uses TRBV30 and TRBJ1-2; D gene uncertain. V was clipped by 2 bases and J by 4 bases, with 11 bases between them. Germline CDR1 and CDR2: GTSNPN and SVGIG (reference sequence). The CDR3 runs to 13 residues. DNA for the CDR3: TGTGCCTGGAGTAGGAGACCCCTCTATGGCTACACCTTC. Translating it yields CAWSRRPLYGYTF.

The gene calls are TRBV4-3 and TRBJ1-6; D unresolved. V was trimmed by 0 bases and J by 8 bases, leaving 14 bases between them. The length of the CDR3 is 16 residues. Germline CDR1 is LGHNA and CDR2 is YSLEER. The CDR3 reads CASSQENPNRDSPLHF. CDR3 coding DNA: TGCGCCAGCAGCCAAGAGAACCCCAATCGGGATTCACCCCTCCACTTT.

The rearrangement links TRBV11-3 to TRBJ2-7, with no clear D. CDR3 size: 13 residues. Germline CDR1 is SGHNT and CDR2 is YENEEA. Trimming left V 5 bases short and J 1 base short, with 9 bases between. The CDR3 DNA is TGTGCCAGCAGCACCCGAATATCCTACGAGCAGTACTTC. Translating gives CASSTRISYEQYF.

This clone has a handful of counts. This chain joins TRBV5-1 and TRBJ1-1, with 7 positions matching TRBD1. V was pared by 4 bases and J by 8 bases, with 11 bases of the junction left unmatched. The CDR3 length is 14 residues. Germline-derived CDR1 and CDR2 are SGHRS and YFSETQ. For the CDR3, the DNA is TGCGCCAGCAGCACAGGCGACGGACAGGCCGAAGCTTTCTTT. Protein sequence: CASSTGDGQAEAFF. The variable domain in full, completed from reference TRBV5-1 and TRBJ1-1, reads KAGVTQTPRYLIKTRGQQVTLSCSPISGHRSVSWYQQTPGQGLQFLFEYFSETQRNKGNFPGRFSGRQFSNSRSEMNVSTLELGDSALYLCASSTGDGQAEAFFGQGTRLTVV.

The rearrangement links TRBV7-2 to TRBJ2-7, with TRBD1 matching 7 bases. The CDR3 loop spans 15 amino acids. V shed 5 bases and J 4 bases; nucleotides not matched to a gene: 11. The germline V gene encodes CDR1 SGHTA and CDR2 FQGNSA. DNA for the CDR3: TGTGCCAGCAGCCATAAGGGTACAGGGGAATACGAGCAGTACTTC. Protein: CASSHKGTGEYEQYF.

This clone was seen a handful of times. The genes are TRBV29-1 and TRBJ2-3, with D maybe TRBD1 (5 bases). V was cut by 0 bases and J by 6 bases, with 13 bases left in between. Germline-derived CDR1 and CDR2 are SQVTM and ANQGSEA. The CDR3 is 14 amino acids. For the CDR3, the DNA is TGCAGCGTTGAAGATCAGGGCAGAACCGATACGCAGTATTTT. Translated, it gives CSVEDQGRTDTQYF.

The chain employs TRBV5-6 and TRBJ2-1, with D possibly matching TRBD1 (6 bases). V dropped 0 bases and J dropped 5 bases, with 21 bases sitting between them. CDR1 and CDR2 (germline): SGHDT, YYEEEE. CDR3 size: 18 residues. The CDR3 DNA follows: TGTGCCAGCAGCTTGGCCAAGTGGGACACAGGCCCGGACAATGAGCAGTTCTTC. Protein: CASSLAKWDTGPDNEQFF.

This clone has only one observation. The chain employs TRBV5-1 and TRBJ2-2, with D perhaps being TRBD1 or TRBD2 (6 bases each). Germline assignment: CDR1 SGHRS and CDR2 YFSETQ. With 0 bases removed from V and 0 bases from J, the gap between germline ends came to 9 bases. The CDR3 covers 16 residues. This CDR3 is CASSLEGGANTGELFF. The CDR3 bases are TGCGCCAGCAGCTTGGAGGGGGGAGCGAACACCGGGGAGCTGTTTTTT.

This chain connects TRBV27 to TRBJ1-5; a weak D match, TRBD1 (6 bases). Trimming cost V 5 bases and J 7 bases, with 12 bases left between them. This CDR3 comprises 13 residues. Germline lookup yields CDR1 MNHEY and CDR2 SMNVEV (reference sequence). In nucleotides, the CDR3 is TGTGCCAGCAGTATAAACAGGGAGCAGCCCCAGCATTTT. Its protein product is CASSINREQPQHF.

This clone was picked up a small number of times. The sample holds other DNA sequences that translate to the same CDR3. J is TRBJ2-5 and V is TRBV5-1; 11 positions agree with TRBD2. Germline CDR1 is SGHRS and CDR2 is YFSETQ. The CDR3 covers 14 residues. With 4 bases clipped from V and 4 bases from J, the junction kept 3 bases outside the gene matches. CDR3 in DNA: TGCGCCAGCAGCCTAGGGACTAGCGGAGAGACCCAGTACTTC. It specifies CASSLGTSGETQYF.

Only a few counts were recorded for this clone. The same CDR3 arises from other DNA sequences in this sample as well. The rearrangement links TRBV7-2 to TRBJ2-1; D assignment may be TRBD1 or TRBD2 (5 bases each). This CDR3 comprises 11 residues. V dropped 8 bases and J dropped 3 bases, with 5 bases sitting between them. Germline values: CDR1 SGHTA, CDR2 FQGNSA. CDR3 nucleotide sequence: TGTGCCAGCGGGGGCTACAATGAGCAGTTCTTC. Translated: CASGGYNEQFF.

The rearrangement links TRBV29-1 to TRBJ2-7; D gene ambiguous. Germline CDR1 and CDR2: SQVTM and ANQGSEA. Trimming left V 3 bases short and J 6 bases short, with 9 bases between. The CDR3 extends over 11 amino acids. The DNA for the CDR3 is TGCAGCGTTGATTTTATGGCCGAGCAGTACTTC. Protein: CSVDFMAEQYF.

This clone was detected once. The gene calls are TRBV15 and TRBJ1-2; maybe TRBD1 (6 bases). Germline V lookup: CDR1 LNHNV, CDR2 YYDKDF (reference sequence). The CDR3 spans 15 residues. V was shortened by 0 bases and J by 8 bases, with 16 bases between the two germline ends. CDR3 residues: CATSRDQGLFGGYTF. The CDR3 bases are TGTGCCACCAGCAGAGATCAGGGGTTATTCGGAGGCTACACCTTC.

The V call is TRBV27, the J call TRBJ1-5; 9 nucleotides agree with TRBD1. CDR1 MNHEY and CDR2 SMNVEV come from the germline V gene (reference sequence). With 4 bases clipped from V and 5 bases from J, the junction kept 3 bases outside the gene matches. CDR3 length equals 14 residues. The CDR3 spells CASSSTGGYQPQHF. The CDR3 DNA reads TGTGCCAGCAGTTCGACAGGGGGGTATCAGCCCCAGCATTTT.

This chain links TRBV23-1 with TRBJ1-3; TRBD1 aligns across 7 bases. Being an ORF, TRBV23-1 has a function that is uncertain. J was trimmed by 4 bases and V by 2 bases; bases with no gene match: 11. CDR3 length equals 17 residues. CDR3 sequence: CASSQLSRGLRGNTIYF. The CDR3 coding sequence is TGCGCCAGCAGTCAACTCTCTAGGGGGCTGAGAGGAAACACCATATATTTT.

This chain joins TRBV5-4 and TRBJ2-7; D is ambiguous. Trimming left V 4 bases short and J 4 bases short, with 15 bases between. The V gene's germline CDR1 is SGHNT and CDR2 YYREEE (reference sequence). This CDR3 comprises 14 residues. As DNA, the CDR3 is TGTGCCAGCAGCGAACCGTCTCGTAGTTACGAGCAGTACTTC. Amino acids: CASSEPSRSYEQYF.

V usage is TRBV28 and J usage is TRBJ2-7; D is possibly TRBD1 (5 bases). Germline CDR1 reads MDHEN; CDR2 reads SYDVKM. V lost 7 bases, J lost 5 bases, and 18 bases lay in between. This CDR3 is 14 amino acids long. The CDR3: CASTSGQGFHEQYF. The DNA of the CDR3 is TGTGCCAGCACCTCGGGCCAGGGATTCCACGAGCAGTACTTC.

This chain links TRBV7-9 with TRBJ2-7, with D unresolved. The V end was cut by 5 bases, the J end by 3 bases, with 5 bases between. This CDR3 has 11 amino acids. CDR1 and CDR2 (germline): SEHNR, FQNEAQ (reference sequence). The CDR3 loop reads CASSPGYEQYF. The CDR3 coding sequence is TGTGCCAGCAGCCCAGGCTACGAGCAGTACTTC.

V usage is TRBV5-6 and J usage is TRBJ2-2; the D gene is possibly TRBD2 (5 bases). Germline CDR1 SGHDT, CDR2 YYEEEE. The CDR3 loop spans 15 amino acids. V dropped 4 bases and J dropped 4 bases, with 14 bases sitting between them. CDR3: CASSGDVRGTGELFF. DNA for the CDR3: TGTGCCAGCAGCGGCGATGTACGGGGCACCGGGGAGCTGTTTTTT. The complete variable domain, with remaining parts taken from reference TRBV5-6 and TRBJ2-2, reads DAGVTQSPTHLIKTRGQQVTLRCSPKSGHDTVSWYQQALGQGPQFIFQYYEEEERQRGNFPDRFSGHQFPNYSSELNVNALLLGDSALYLCASSGDVRGTGELFFGEGSRLTVL.

This clone was seen a single time. This rearrangement joins TRBV2 to TRBJ1-6, with D possibly matching TRBD1 (6 bases). The CDR3 is 15 amino acids. Between the trimmed V and J ends, which lost 3 bases and 7 bases, there was a span of 13 bases. CDR1 is SNHLY, CDR2 FYNNEI, per germline. The CDR3 here is CASSDGGRANSPLHF. The DNA of the CDR3 is TGTGCCAGCAGTGATGGGGGCAGGGCAAATTCACCCCTCCACTTT.

V and J are TRBV6-6 and TRBJ2-1, with 9 bases that match TRBD1. J was trimmed by 7 bases and V by 9 bases; bases with no gene match: 13. This CDR3 region has 15 residues. The germline V gene has CDR1 MNHNY and CDR2 SVGAGI (reference sequence). CDR3 bases: TGTGCCAGTAGAGAGCCACAGGGGGCTCATAATGAGCAGTTCTTC. It encodes CASREPQGAHNEQFF.

This clone was counted only a few times. The chain combines TRBV10-3 with TRBJ2-5; 10 bases agree with TRBD1. The CDR3 is made up of 15 amino acids. Germline assignment: CDR1 ENHRY and CDR2 SYGVKD. With V trimmed by 6 bases and J by 5 bases, 9 bases remained unmatched. The CDR3 sequence: CAIRYTDRGQETQYF. DNA for the CDR3: TGTGCCATCAGATACACCGACAGGGGGCAGGAGACCCAGTACTTC.

CDR3 region: CSVGQGLNQPQHF. Written as DNA, the CDR3 is TGCAGCGTCGGACAGGGCCTCAATCAGCCCCAGCATTTT. The J gene is TRBJ1-5, the V gene TRBV29-1, with 8 nucleotides matching TRBD1. This CDR3 is 13 amino acids long. Trimming removed 6 bases from V and 3 bases from J; junction bases left unmatched: 4. Germline V gene sequence: CDR1 SQVTM, CDR2 ANQGSEA.

This clone was counted a few times. V usage is TRBV6-5 and J usage is TRBJ2-1, with D possibly matching TRBD2 (6 bases). Germline V CDR1 and CDR2: MNHEY, SVGAGI. The CDR3 has 15 amino acids. V lost 10 bases, J lost 2 bases, and 18 bases lay in between. CDR3 loop: CAKYRGGETYNEQFF. CDR3 nucleotides: TGTGCCAAGTATCGTGGCGGGGAAACCTACAATGAGCAGTTCTTC.

This clone was observed a few times. CDR3 amino acids: CSVLSEYGYTF. DNA for the CDR3: TGCAGCGTTTTATCAGAGTATGGCTACACCTTC. The chain has TRBV29-1 and TRBJ1-2; D not resolved. Trimming cost V 5 bases and J 5 bases, with 9 bases left between them. CDR1 and CDR2 from the germline V gene are SQVTM and ANQGSEA. The CDR3 runs 11 residues.

In nucleotides, the CDR3 is TGTGCCATCAGCCAGTGGGTGAACACCGGGGAGCTGTTTTTT. Translating gives CAISQWVNTGELFF. The V gene is TRBV10-3, the J gene TRBJ2-2; no clear D. V shed 6 bases and J shed 1 base, with 9 bases lying between them. Germline V gene sequence: CDR1 ENHRY, CDR2 SYGVKD. The CDR3 runs 14 residues.

The chain joins TRBV18 to TRBJ2-5; D gene ambiguous. The length of the CDR3 is 15 residues. V lost 2 bases to trimming and J lost 4 bases, with 14 bases between them. Germline values: CDR1 KGHSH, CDR2 LQKENI. The CDR3 nucleotides are TGTGCCAGCTCACCAGGCATGCCGTCCCTAGAGACCCAGTACTTC. Protein sequence: CASSPGMPSLETQYF. Drawing the rest from reference TRBV18 and TRBJ2-5, the complete variable domain is NAGVMQNPRHLVRRRGQEARLRCSPMKGHSHVYWYRQLPEEGLKFMVYLQKENIIDESGMPKERFSAEFPKEGPSILRIQQVVRGDSAAYFCASSPGMPSLETQYFGPGTRLLVL.